Listed here is a single TCR beta chain. Its antigen is still unknown. This specimen belongs to a study of CXCR3-negative and CXCR3-positive naive CD8 T cells. The germline V gene encodes CDR1 SGHTA and CDR2 FQGNSA. The CDR3 contains 14 residues. Overall study findings and caveats: Memory cells differed in TRBV-TRBJ usage, but naive CXCR3-negative and CXCR3-positive cells had similar usage. Researchers report that CXCR3-positive naive cells carry more hydrophobic TRB CDR3s than CXCR3-negative naive cells.

All TRB cDNA libraries came from 5' RACE performed with UMI labels. No DNA is given; TCRdb re-called the 5' RACE reads and lists each CDR3 protein once. In all, the sample yields roughly 110,000 distinct CDR3 sequences. Sequencing was carried out using naive CXCR3+ CD8+ T cells from blood. Subset here: CD45RO-CCR7+CD27+CD95- naive CD8+ T cells expressing CXCR3 (TNR3+). This receptor was identified in a human donor in good health. Some clones in this sample may be carry-over from other donors' samples. J is TRBJ1-2 and V is TRBV7-2. The CDR3 is CASSLVIGVHGYTF.